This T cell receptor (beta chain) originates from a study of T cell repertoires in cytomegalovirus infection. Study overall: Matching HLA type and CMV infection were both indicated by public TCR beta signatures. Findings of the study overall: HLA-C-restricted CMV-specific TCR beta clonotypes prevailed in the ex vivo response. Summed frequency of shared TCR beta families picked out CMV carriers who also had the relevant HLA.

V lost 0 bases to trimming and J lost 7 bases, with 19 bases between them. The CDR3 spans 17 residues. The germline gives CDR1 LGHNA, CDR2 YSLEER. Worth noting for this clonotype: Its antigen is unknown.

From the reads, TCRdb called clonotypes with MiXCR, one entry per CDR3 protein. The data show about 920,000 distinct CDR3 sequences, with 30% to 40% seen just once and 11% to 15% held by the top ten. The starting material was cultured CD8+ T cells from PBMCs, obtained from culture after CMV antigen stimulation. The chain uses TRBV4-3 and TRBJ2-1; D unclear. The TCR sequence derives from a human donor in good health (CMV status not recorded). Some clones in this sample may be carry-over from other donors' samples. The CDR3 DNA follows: TGCGCCAGCAGCCAAGATAGTGGCCTGTTAGGAGAGAATGAGCAGTTCTTC. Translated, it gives CASSQDSGLLGENEQFF.